This record looks at one T cell receptor (beta chain) sequence and its context. Seattle enrolled patients during active infection and tracked them longitudinally. This CDR3 is 14 amino acids long. CDR1 is LNHDA, CDR2 SQIVND, per germline (reference sequence). V gave up 5 bases and J gave up 6 bases; unmatched junction bases: 8. The data belong to a study of blood T cell repertoires in COVID-19. Looking at the study overall: T cells, B-cell-depleted T cells, or PBMCs supplied cDNA or gDNA.

The assay was immunoSEQ multiplex PCR, and TCRdb's table has in-frame clones only and misses some. The sample consists of around 82,000 clones, around 85% of them appearing once. This chain connects TRBV19 to TRBJ2-3; 7 bases line up with TRBD2. This receptor was obtained from a man aged 45 to 65 with COVID-19, enrolled during active disease. The sample comprised peripheral blood. The CDR3 reads CASSYRLAADTQYF. The CDR3 region has the DNA TGTGCCAGTAGTTATCGGCTAGCGGCTGATACGCAGTATTTT.